The sequence of this T cell receptor beta chain was determined in a study of vaccination and CD4 T cells after COVID-19. Study summary: The authors exposed cells to overlapping spike peptides derived from SARS-CoV-2, HCoV-NL63, HCoV-OC43 and HCoV-229E. As control conditions, cultures were given either a CEFX pool serving as positive control, an HIV-1 Nef pool, or no peptide at all.

Treatment: roughly 11-day PBMC culture with coronavirus spike peptide pools or control peptides (ViraFEST assay). The Oncomine TCR Beta short-read assay was what sequenced the DNA obtained from cultured CD4+ T cells. Via MiXCR, TCRdb re-called the PCR reads, giving one row per CDR3 protein. The table lists 15,000 to 20,000 distinct CDR3 sequences, 43% of them singletons, with about 6% in the top ten. This clonotype was seen a handful of times. Its antigen is unidentified. Study results and caveats: A relatively small number of convalescent patients were studied, and no early post-infection timepoints were included.

Germline CDR1 reads MNHEY; CDR2 reads SMNVEV (reference sequence). Trimming shortened V by 3 bases and J by 9 bases, and 15 bases separated the two germline ends. The CDR3 length is 14 residues. The receptor's source is a human donor who had recovered from COVID-19. The input for sequencing was CD4+ T cells from blood, cultured in vitro, taken before SARS-CoV-2 vaccination. The chain uses TRBV27 and TRBJ1-5, with a weak D call TRBD1 (5 bases). CDR3 in amino acids: CASSFRAKSGPQHF. The CDR3 DNA is TGTGCCAGCAGTTTCAGGGCTAAGTCGGGGCCCCAGCATTTT.